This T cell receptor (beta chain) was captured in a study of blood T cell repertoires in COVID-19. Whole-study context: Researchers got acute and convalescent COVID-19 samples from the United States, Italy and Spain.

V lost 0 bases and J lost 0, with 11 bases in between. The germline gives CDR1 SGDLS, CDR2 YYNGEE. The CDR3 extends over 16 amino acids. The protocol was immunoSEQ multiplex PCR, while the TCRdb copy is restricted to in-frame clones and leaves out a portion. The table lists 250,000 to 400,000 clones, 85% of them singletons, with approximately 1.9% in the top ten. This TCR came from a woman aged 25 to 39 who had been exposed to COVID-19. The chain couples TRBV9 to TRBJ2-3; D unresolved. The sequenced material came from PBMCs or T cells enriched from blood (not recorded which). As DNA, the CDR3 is TGTGCCAGCAGCGTAGTTGAGGTTTCAAGCACAGATACGCAGTATTTT. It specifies CASSVVEVSSTDTQYF.